This TCR beta chain was sequenced during a study of neurological immune-mediated disorders. Whole-study findings and limits: HTLV-1-associated myelopathy ranked highest for TCR clonal expansion and multiple sclerosis lowest, beneath healthy controls. None of the CDR3 amino acid sequences of expanded clones were shared across subjects, and this suggested private repertoires in all groups.

CDR1 is MNHEY and CDR2 is SVGEGT in the germline V gene. V was clipped by 2 bases and J by 4 bases, with 19 bases between them. The CDR3 loop spans 17 amino acids. A 10-nucleotide random UMI tagged transcripts in template-switch 5'RACE cDNA synthesis. TCRdb used MiXCR to reprocess the 5' RACE reads, holding one entry per CDR3 protein. In the table there are 48,000 or so distinct CDR3 sequences, around a tenth of which are singletons. This clonotype showed up many times. Its specificity is unknown. Source material: PBMCs. The chain carries TRBV6-2 or TRBV6-3 and TRBJ2-3; D call uncertain. The receptor was isolated from a woman between 40 and 55 years old with HTLV-1-associated myelopathy (HAM/TSP). The CDR3 coding sequence is TGTGCCAGCAGTTACAAGGAACCCCTCGGTGTCTCAGATACGCAGTATTTT. This codes for CASSYKEPLGVSDTQYF.